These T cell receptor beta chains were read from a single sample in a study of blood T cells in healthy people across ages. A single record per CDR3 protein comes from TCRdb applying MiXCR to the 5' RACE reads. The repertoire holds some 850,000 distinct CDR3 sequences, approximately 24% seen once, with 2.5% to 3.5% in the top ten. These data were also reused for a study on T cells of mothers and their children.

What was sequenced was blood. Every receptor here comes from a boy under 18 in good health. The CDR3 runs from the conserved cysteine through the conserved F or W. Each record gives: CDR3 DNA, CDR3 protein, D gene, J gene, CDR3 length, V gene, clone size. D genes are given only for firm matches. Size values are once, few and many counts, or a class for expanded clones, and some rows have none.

TGTGCCAGCAGGGCGGAGCGGGGGGGTCAAGAGACCCAGTACTTC	CASRAERGGQETQYF	TRBD2	TRBJ2-5	15	TRBV2	few
TGTGCCAGCAGCTTTAGTGGGGGCCTATACAATGAGCAGTTCTTC	CASSFSGGLYNEQFF	NA	TRBJ2-1	15	TRBV7-3	few
TGCAGCGGACTAGCGGGGGGCACAGATACGCAGTATTTT	CSGLAGGTDTQYF	TRBD2	TRBJ2-3	13	TRBV29-1	NA
TGTGCCAGCAGTGCTGGGCAGGGGACCTATGGCTACACCTTC	CASSAGQGTYGYTF	NA	TRBJ1-2	14	TRBV2	few
TGCGCCAGCAGCCAAGAGCCAGCGGGGGCCCCTCGGGAGACCCAGTACTTC	CASSQEPAGAPRETQYF	TRBD2	TRBJ2-5	17	TRBV4-3	once
TGTGCCTGGAGTGTTGAGGCTAGCGGCTCCTACGAGCAGTACTTC	CAWSVEASGSYEQYF	TRBD2	TRBJ2-7	15	TRBV30	NA
TGTGCCAGCAGTCCTACAGGGTACTACGAGCAGTACTTC	CASSPTGYYEQYF	NA	TRBJ2-7	13	TRBV27	NA
TGTGCCAGCAGCCCGTTGACAGGTTCCTACGAGCAGTACTTC	CASSPLTGSYEQYF	NA	TRBJ2-7	14	TRBV7-9	many
TGCGCCAGCAGCCTTGATTATGGTGAAGCTTTCTTT	CASSLDYGEAFF	NA	TRBJ1-1	12	TRBV5-1	NA
TGTGCCAGCAGCCCCTCCCAGGGGGGGGGCTACGAGCAGTACTTC	CASSPSQGGGYEQYF	NA	TRBJ2-7	15	TRBV11-2	few
TGTGCCAGCAGTCCCCCTGGGGAGGTCCAAGAGACCCAGTACTTC	CASSPPGEVQETQYF	NA	TRBJ2-5	15	TRBV27	NA
TGTGCCAGCAGTCACCTGTTGGGACAGGGTCGAGAGACCCAGTACTTC	CASSHLLGQGRETQYF	TRBD1	TRBJ2-5	16	TRBV28	few
TGTGCCAGCAGTTACTCTTCAGGGGAGACTTTCTTC	CASSYSSGETFF	NA	TRBJ2-5	12	TRBV6-6	NA
TGTGCCAGCAGCGTCCGACGTACGACAGGGAGGTGGGATGAGCAGTTCTTC	CASSVRRTTGRWDEQFF	NA	TRBJ2-1	17	TRBV9	few
TGTGCCAGCAGACCCCACGGTGGAGCGGGGGGAGCAGATACGCAGTATTTT	CASRPHGGAGGADTQYF	TRBD2	TRBJ2-3	17	TRBV12-3/TRBV12-4	NA
TGCAGTCAGCGTACTAGCACAGATACGCAGTATTTT	CSQRTSTDTQYF	NA	TRBJ2-3	12	TRBV20-1	NA
TGCAGCATGCAGCGGGGGGGCAATGAGCAGTTCTTC	CSMQRGGNEQFF	TRBD2	TRBJ2-1	12	TRBV29-1	few
TGCGCCAGCAGCCGGGGTTTGGGGGGCTTCAACGAGCAGTACTTC	CASSRGLGGFNEQYF	NA	TRBJ2-7	15	TRBV5-1	NA
TGTGCCACCAGCCAACCAAATACTAATGAAAAACTGTTTTTT	CATSQPNTNEKLFF	NA	TRBJ1-4	14	TRBV10-3	NA
TGTGCCAGCAGTTTAGTCGGGTGGAACACCGGGGAGCTGTTTTTT	CASSLVGWNTGELFF	NA	TRBJ2-2	15	TRBV27	NA
TGTGCCAGCAGCAATAAGAACGCCTTCGGCAATGAGCAGTTCTTC	CASSNKNAFGNEQFF	NA	TRBJ2-1	15	TRBV21-1	few
TGTGCCAGCAGTCGACAGGGCGCGCCCCAGCATTTT	CASSRQGAPQHF	TRBD1	TRBJ1-5	12	TRBV28	few
TGTGCCAGCAGAGAAGGGACGGGGGGTGGCTACACCTTC	CASREGTGGGYTF	NA	TRBJ1-2	13	TRBV12-3/TRBV12-4	NA
TGTGCCAGCAGCTCTAGACAGCGCTCAAGCTCCTACGAGGAGTACTTC	CASSSRQRSSSYEEYF	NA	TRBJ2-7	16	TRBV7-9	once
TGCGCCAGCGGACTAGCGGGGATTGAGCAGTTCTTC	CASGLAGIEQFF	TRBD2	TRBJ2-1	12	TRBV4-1	NA
TGTGCCAGCTCACCCTCAGGGGGCGGGGGTGGTGTGAACACTGAAGCTTTCTTT	CASSPSGGGGGVNTEAFF	TRBD1	TRBJ1-1	18	TRBV18	few
TGTGCCAGCAGACCCACACCCACCGGGGGCAATGAGCAGTTCTTC	CASRPTPTGGNEQFF	NA	TRBJ2-1	15	TRBV6-5	NA
TGTGCCAGCAGCAAATGGGTGGTGTCGGACAGTTACACCGGGGAGCTGTTTTTT	CASSKWVVSDSYTGELFF	NA	TRBJ2-2	18	TRBV21-1	NA
TGTGCCAGCAGTCCTCGCCCAGCGGGGGGTTTTCGGCACGAGCAGTACTTC	CASSPRPAGGFRHEQYF	TRBD2	TRBJ2-7	17	TRBV6-1	NA